This TCR beta chain was captured in a study of STAT5B mutations in CD4+ large granular lymphocyte leukemia. Across the study: Among healthy controls, a particular HLA allele went with more CDR3 'QG' motifs. Whole-study results and caveats: Top patient clones used TRBV06 genes more often: 8/27 versus 2/35 in controls. Without putative leukemic clones, patient CD4-sorted repertoires remained more clonal than healthy CD4+ repertoires.

In germline, CDR1 is SGHDN, CDR2 FVKESK. CDR3 size: 14 residues. V was pared by 2 bases and J by 0 bases, with 8 bases between. Clones were read by immunoSEQ multiplex PCR, and TCRdb kept only the in-frame ones, dropping some. The sample consists of fewer than 35,000 clones, roughly three quarters of them appearing once. This clone was counted only a few times. Antigen specificity is unknown. V usage is TRBV14 and J usage is TRBJ2-7; D gene ambiguous. The sample was CD4+ T cells from blood buffy coats. The origin of this receptor is a human donor in good health. The CDR3 loop is CASSQRSYSYEQYF. CDR3 nucleotides: TGTGCCAGCAGCCAACGGTCCTACTCCTACGAGCAGTACTTC.